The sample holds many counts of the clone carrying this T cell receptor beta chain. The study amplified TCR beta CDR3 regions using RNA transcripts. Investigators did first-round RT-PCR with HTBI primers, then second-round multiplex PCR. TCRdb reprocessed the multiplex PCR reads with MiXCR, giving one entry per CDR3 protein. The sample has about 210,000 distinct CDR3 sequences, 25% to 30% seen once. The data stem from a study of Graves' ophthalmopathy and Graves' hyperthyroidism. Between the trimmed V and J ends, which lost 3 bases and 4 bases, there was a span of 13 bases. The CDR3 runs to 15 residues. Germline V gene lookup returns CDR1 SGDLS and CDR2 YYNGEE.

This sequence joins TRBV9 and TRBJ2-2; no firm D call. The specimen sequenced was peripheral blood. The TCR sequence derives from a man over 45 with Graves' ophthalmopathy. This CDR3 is CASSATVPSTGELFF. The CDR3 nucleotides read TGTGCCAGCAGCGCGACGGTCCCCAGCACCGGGGAGCTGTTTTTT.